This T cell receptor (beta chain) appears in the sequencing data of a study of shared clonotypes between healthy human individuals. Using immunoSEQ multiplex PCR, the repertoire was profiled, and TCRdb retains in-frame clones only, with some absent. Of some 2 million clones detected, 85% to 95% appear once; the ten largest clones hold roughly 1%. With 4 bases clipped from V and 5 bases from J, the junction kept 3 bases outside the gene matches. Germline values: CDR1 SGHNT, CDR2 YYREEE (reference sequence). This CDR3 comprises 13 residues. Naivety among CD8 cells was defined by CD45RO negativity and positive CCR7 selection, thereby excluding terminally differentiated effector memory CD45RA+ cells.

The rearrangement joins TRBV5-4 to TRBJ1-2; 9 bases are a match to TRBD1. The sequenced sample was naive CD8+ T cells sorted from blood. The TCR comes from a young man in good health. The CDR3 region has the DNA TGTGCCAGCAGCACCGGGACAGGGTATGGCTACACCTTC. This encodes CASSTGTGYGYTF. The full variable domain, completed using reference TRBV5-4 and TRBJ1-2, is ETGVTQSPTHLIKTRGQQVTLRCSSQSGHNTVSWYQQALGQGPQFIFQYYREEENGRGNFPPRFSGLQFPNYSSELNVNALELDDSALYLCASSTGTGYGYTFGSGTRLTVV.